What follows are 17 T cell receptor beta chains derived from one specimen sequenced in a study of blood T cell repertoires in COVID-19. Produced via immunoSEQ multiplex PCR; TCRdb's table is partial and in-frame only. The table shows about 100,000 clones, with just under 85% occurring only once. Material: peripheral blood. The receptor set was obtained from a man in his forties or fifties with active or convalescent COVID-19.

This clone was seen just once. CDR3 bases: TGTGCCAGTAGTCCATTCGGACAGGGGAAAAATCAGCCCCAGCATTTT. Protein: CASSPFGQGKNQPQHF. The gene calls are TRBV19 and TRBJ1-5; 9 bases match TRBD1. J lost 4 bases, V lost 5 bases, and 9 bases had no gene match. Germline lookup yields CDR1 LNHDA and CDR2 SQIVND (reference sequence). The CDR3 length is 16 residues.

CDR3 sequence reads: CASRRGGNSNQPQHF. DNA of the CDR3: TGTGCCAGCAGGAGAGGAGGGAATAGCAATCAGCCCCAGCATTTT. The chain carries TRBV6-5 and TRBJ1-5; D is ambiguous. Germline V gives CDR1 MNHEY, CDR2 SVGAGI. Trimming stripped 6 bases from V and 0 bases from J, with 12 bases between. The CDR3 extends over 15 amino acids.

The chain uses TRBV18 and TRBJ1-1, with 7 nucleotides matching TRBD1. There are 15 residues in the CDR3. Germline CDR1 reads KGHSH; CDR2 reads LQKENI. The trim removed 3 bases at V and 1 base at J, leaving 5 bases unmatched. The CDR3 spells CASSPYGQENTEAFF. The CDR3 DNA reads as TGTGCCAGCTCACCCTACGGACAGGAGAACACTGAAGCTTTCTTT. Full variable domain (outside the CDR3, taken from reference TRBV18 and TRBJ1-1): NAGVMQNPRHLVRRRGQEARLRCSPMKGHSHVYWYRQLPEEGLKFMVYLQKENIIDESGMPKERFSAEFPKEGPSILRIQQVVRGDSAAYFCASSPYGQENTEAFFGQGTRLTVV.

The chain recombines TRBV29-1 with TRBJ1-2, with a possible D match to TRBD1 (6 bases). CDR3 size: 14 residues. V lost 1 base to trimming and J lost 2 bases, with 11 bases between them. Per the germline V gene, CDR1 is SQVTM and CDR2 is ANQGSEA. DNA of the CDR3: TGCAGCGTTGAAGCCCTGGACAGCAACTATGGCTACACCTTC. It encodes CSVEALDSNYGYTF.

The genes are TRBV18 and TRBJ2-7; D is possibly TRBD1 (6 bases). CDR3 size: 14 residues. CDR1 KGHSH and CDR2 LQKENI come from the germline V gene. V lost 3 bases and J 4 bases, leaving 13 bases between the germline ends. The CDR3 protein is CASSPADRAYEQYF. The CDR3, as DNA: TGTGCCAGCTCACCCGCGGACAGAGCTTACGAGCAGTACTTC.

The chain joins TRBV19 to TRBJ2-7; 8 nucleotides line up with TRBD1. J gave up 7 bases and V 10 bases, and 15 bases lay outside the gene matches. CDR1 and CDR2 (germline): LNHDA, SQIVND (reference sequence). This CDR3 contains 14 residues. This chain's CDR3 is CATGPGQGRREQYF. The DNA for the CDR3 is TGTGCCACCGGACCAGGACAGGGACGGAGAGAGCAGTACTTC.

The DNA for the CDR3 is TGTGCCAGCCGGGTGGCGGAGTCCACAGATACGCAGTATTTT. Protein sequence: CASRVAESTDTQYF. The chain recombines TRBV2 with TRBJ2-3, with D unclear. Between the trimmed V and J ends, which lost 8 bases and 2 bases, there was a span of 14 bases. The CDR3 is 14 residues long. Germline V gives CDR1 SNHLY, CDR2 FYNNEI.

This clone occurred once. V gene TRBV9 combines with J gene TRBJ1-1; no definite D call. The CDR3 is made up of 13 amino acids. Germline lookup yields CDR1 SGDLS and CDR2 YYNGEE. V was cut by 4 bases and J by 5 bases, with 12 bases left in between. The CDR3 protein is CASSPREGTEAFF. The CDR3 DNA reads TGTGCCAGCAGCCCCCGTGAGGGTACTGAAGCTTTCTTT. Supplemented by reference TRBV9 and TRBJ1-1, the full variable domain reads DSGVTQTPKHLITATGQRVTLRCSPRSGDLSVYWYQQSLDQGLQFLIQYYNGEERAKGNILERFSAQQFPDLHSELNLSSLELGDSALYFCASSPREGTEAFFGQGTRLTVV.

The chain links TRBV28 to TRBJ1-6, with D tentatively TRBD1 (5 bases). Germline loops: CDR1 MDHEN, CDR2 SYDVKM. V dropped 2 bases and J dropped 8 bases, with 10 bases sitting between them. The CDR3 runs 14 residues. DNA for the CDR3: TGTGCCAGCAGTTTAATACAGGAAGATTCACCCCTCCACTTT. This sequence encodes CASSLIQEDSPLHF.

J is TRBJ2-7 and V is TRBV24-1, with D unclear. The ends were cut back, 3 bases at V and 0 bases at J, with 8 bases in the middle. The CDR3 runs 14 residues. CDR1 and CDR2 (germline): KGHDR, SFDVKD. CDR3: CATSDRRSSYEQYF. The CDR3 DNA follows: TGTGCCACCAGTGATCGGCGGAGCTCCTACGAGCAGTACTTC.

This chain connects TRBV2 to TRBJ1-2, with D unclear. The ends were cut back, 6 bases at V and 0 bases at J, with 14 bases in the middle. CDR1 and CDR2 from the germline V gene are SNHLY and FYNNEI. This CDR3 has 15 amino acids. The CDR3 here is CASSQMSRTNYGYTF. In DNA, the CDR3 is TGTGCCAGCAGCCAAATGAGCAGGACTAACTATGGCTACACCTTC.

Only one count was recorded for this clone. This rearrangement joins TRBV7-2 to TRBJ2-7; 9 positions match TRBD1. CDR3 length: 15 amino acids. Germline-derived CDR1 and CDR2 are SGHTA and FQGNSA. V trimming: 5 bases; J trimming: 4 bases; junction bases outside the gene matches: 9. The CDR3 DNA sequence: TGTGCCAGCAGCCCGACCGGGACAGGGAATTACGAGCAGTACTTC. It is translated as CASSPTGTGNYEQYF. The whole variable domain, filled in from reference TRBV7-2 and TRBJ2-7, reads GAGVSQSPSNKVTEKGKDVELRCDPISGHTALYWYRQSLGQGLEFLIYFQGNSAPDKSGLPSDRFSAERTGGSVSTLTIQRTQQEDSAVYLCASSPTGTGNYEQYFGPGTRLTVT.

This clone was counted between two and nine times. CDR3 sequence (DNA): TGTGCCTGGGAACCCGGTCGGAGGGCCACAGATACGCAGTATTTT. Amino acids: CAWEPGRRATDTQYF. The gene calls are TRBV30 and TRBJ2-3; D might be TRBD2 (6 bases). Germline CDR1 GTSNPN, CDR2 SVGIG (reference sequence). V dropped 5 bases and J dropped 2 bases, with 17 bases sitting between them. This CDR3 has 15 residues.

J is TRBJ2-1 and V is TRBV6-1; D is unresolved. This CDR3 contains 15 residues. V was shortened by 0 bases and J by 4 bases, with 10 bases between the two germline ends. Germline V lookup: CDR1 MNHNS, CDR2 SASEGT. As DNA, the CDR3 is TGTGCCAGCAGTGAAGCGCACAGCTTGTACAATGAGCAGTTCTTC. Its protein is CASSEAHSLYNEQFF.

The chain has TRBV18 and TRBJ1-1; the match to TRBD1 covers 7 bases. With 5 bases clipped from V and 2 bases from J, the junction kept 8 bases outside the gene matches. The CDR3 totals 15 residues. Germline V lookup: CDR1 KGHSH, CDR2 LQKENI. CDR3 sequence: CASSDSGGVNTEAFF. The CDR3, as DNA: TGTGCCAGCTCAGATTCAGGGGGAGTAAACACTGAAGCTTTCTTT.

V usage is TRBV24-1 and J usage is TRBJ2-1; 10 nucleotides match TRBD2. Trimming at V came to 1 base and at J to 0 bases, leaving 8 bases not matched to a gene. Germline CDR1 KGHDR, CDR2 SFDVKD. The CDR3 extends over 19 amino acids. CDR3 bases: TGTGCCACCAGTGATTTTAGGTCGGCTAGCGGGAGCTCCTACAATGAGCAGTTCTTC. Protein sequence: CATSDFRSASGSSYNEQFF.

The CDR3 is CASLINRGSDYTF. The CDR3 DNA sequence: TGTGCCAGCCTAATTAACAGGGGCTCTGACTACACCTTC. The V gene is TRBV28, the J gene TRBJ1-2; 7 positions agree with TRBD1. The V segment lost 8 bases and the J segment 10 bases; nucleotides outside the gene matches: 13. Germline V gene lookup returns CDR1 MDHEN and CDR2 SYDVKM. The CDR3 has 13 residues.